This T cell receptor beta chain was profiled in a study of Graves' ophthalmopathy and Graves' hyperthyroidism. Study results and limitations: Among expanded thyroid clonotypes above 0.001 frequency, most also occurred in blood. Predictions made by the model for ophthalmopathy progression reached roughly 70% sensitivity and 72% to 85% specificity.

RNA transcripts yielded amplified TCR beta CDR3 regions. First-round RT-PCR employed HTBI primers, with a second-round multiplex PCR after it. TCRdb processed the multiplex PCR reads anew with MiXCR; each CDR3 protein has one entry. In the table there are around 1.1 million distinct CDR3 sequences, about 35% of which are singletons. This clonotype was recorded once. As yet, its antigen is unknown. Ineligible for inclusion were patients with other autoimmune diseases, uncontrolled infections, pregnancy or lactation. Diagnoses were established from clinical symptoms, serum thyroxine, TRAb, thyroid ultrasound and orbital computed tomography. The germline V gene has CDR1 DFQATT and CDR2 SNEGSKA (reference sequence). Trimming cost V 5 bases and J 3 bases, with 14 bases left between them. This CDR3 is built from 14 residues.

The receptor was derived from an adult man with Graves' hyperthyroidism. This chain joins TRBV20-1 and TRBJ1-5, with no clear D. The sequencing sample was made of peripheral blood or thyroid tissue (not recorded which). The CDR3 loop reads CSASRNTSNQPQHF. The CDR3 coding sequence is TGCAGTGCTTCCAGAAACACCTCCAATCAGCCCCAGCATTTT.